The 29 T cell receptor beta chains in this list originate from one sample, sequenced in a study of response to subunit inactivated influenza vaccine. TCRdb itself ran the RT-PCR reads through MiXCR, one entry per CDR3 protein. Among around 580,000 distinct CDR3 sequences listed, 11% to 15% were seen once. This specimen consisted of PBMCs from blood, obtained 12 days after vaccination. All receptors derive from a man in his fifties who received an inactivated influenza vaccine.

V gene TRBV6-5 combines with J gene TRBJ2-3; the D gene could be TRBD1 or TRBD2 (5 bases each). V was pared by 2 bases and J by 0 bases, with 12 bases between. CDR1 is MNHEY and CDR2 is SVGAGI in the germline V gene. The CDR3 runs 16 residues. CDR3 coding DNA: TGTGCCAGCAGTTACGATGGGGGTTCTAGCACAGATACGCAGTATTTT. Protein: CASSYDGGSSTDTQYF.

V gene TRBV10-3 combines with J gene TRBJ2-3; possible D gene TRBD2, 5 bases. Looked up from germline, CDR1 is ENHRY and CDR2 is SYGVKD. This CDR3 spans 11 amino acids. V lost 10 bases, J lost 14 bases, and 19 bases lay in between. Here the CDR3 reads CATDPQDSRYF. Written as DNA, the CDR3 is TGTGCCACCGACCCCCAGGACTCACGGTATTTT.

There are a few counts of this clonotype. Here the CDR3 reads CASNSATMNYGYTF. For the CDR3, the DNA is TGCGCCAGCAATTCCGCCACGATGAACTATGGCTACACCTTC. The chain links TRBV10-2 to TRBJ1-2; no definite D call. This CDR3 is built from 14 residues. V lost 7 bases and J 2 bases, leaving 14 bases between the germline ends. Germline values: CDR1 WSHSY, CDR2 SAAADI.

This clonotype was recorded a few times. J is TRBJ2-3 and V is TRBV29-1; TRBD2 agrees at 13 bases. The CDR3 totals 15 residues. Germline CDR1 is SQVTM and CDR2 is ANQGSEA. J was trimmed by 4 bases and V by 5 bases; bases with no gene match: 6. The CDR3 bases are TGCAGCGTTAAAGGGACTAGCGGGAACGCAGATACGCAGTATTTT. This codes for CSVKGTSGNADTQYF.

The chain carries TRBV4-3 and TRBJ2-5; TRBD2 agrees at 12 bases. Germline lookup yields CDR1 LGHNA and CDR2 YSLEER. With V trimmed by 4 bases and J by 4 bases, 4 bases remained unmatched. The CDR3 loop spans 15 amino acids. This CDR3 is CASSPSGGAAETQYF. CDR3 sequence (DNA): TGCGCCAGCAGCCCTAGCGGGGGGGCCGCAGAGACCCAGTACTTC.

A remark on this clonotype: At one end the junction does not follow the germline gene, possibly because of a read error. This chain joins TRBV7-7 and TRBJ2-7; D unresolved. This CDR3 region has 13 residues. Germline CDR1 SSHAT, CDR2 FNYEAQ (reference sequence). This chain's CDR3 is CASSLAPASEQYF. The CDR3 region has the DNA TGTGCTAGCAGCTTAGCCCCCGCATCGGAGCAGTACTTC.

A few counts support this clonotype. The V gene is TRBV5-1, the J gene TRBJ2-7, with D unresolved. The germline V gene has CDR1 SGHRS and CDR2 YFSETQ. V lost 1 base and J 3 bases, leaving 8 bases between the germline ends. The CDR3 contains 13 residues. CDR3 DNA: TGCGCCAGCAGCTTGAGTCAGGACTACGAGCAGTACTTC. Its translation is CASSLSQDYEQYF.

This clonotype has more than one count but fewer than ten. This sequence joins TRBV28 and TRBJ1-1, with D hard to call. The CDR3 is 12 residues long. The germline V gene encodes CDR1 MDHEN and CDR2 SYDVKM. Trimming took 1 base from V and 7 from J, leaving 7 bases between them. The CDR3 spells CASSLLAGEAFF. The CDR3, as DNA: TGTGCCAGCAGTTTATTGGCAGGTGAAGCTTTCTTT. The full variable domain, its missing parts supplied by reference TRBV28 and TRBJ1-1, is DVKVTQSSRYLVKRTGEKVFLECVQDMDHENMFWYRQDPGLGLRLIYFSYDVKMKEKGDIPEGYSVSREKKERFSLILESASTNQTSMYLCASSLLAGEAFFGQGTRLTVV.

The chain combines TRBV15 with TRBJ2-5; the D gene is possibly TRBD1 (6 bases). CDR1 is LNHNV and CDR2 is YYDKDF in the germline V gene (reference sequence). V lost 0 bases and J 5 bases, leaving 13 bases between the germline ends. The CDR3 length is 15 residues. The CDR3 bases are TGTGCCACCAGCAGAGATCCACAGGGTAGGGAGACCCAGTACTTC. This gives the protein CATSRDPQGRETQYF.

This clonotype was seen at least ten times. The J gene is TRBJ2-7, the V gene TRBV27, with 14 bases lining up with TRBD2. Germline-derived CDR1 and CDR2 are MNHEY and SMNVEV (reference sequence). The V gene end was trimmed by 3 bases and the J gene end by 7 bases; junction bases not matched to a gene: 11. This CDR3 region has 17 residues. The CDR3 reads CASSFQGLAGGPREQYF. The CDR3 DNA reads as TGTGCCAGCAGTTTCCAAGGACTAGCGGGGGGCCCGAGGGAGCAGTACTTC.

A few counts support this clonotype. This rearrangement joins TRBV2 to TRBJ1-2, with D hard to call. The CDR3 runs 13 residues. Trimming cost V 0 bases and J 6 bases, with 8 bases left between them. The V gene's germline CDR1 is SNHLY and CDR2 FYNNEI. CDR3 bases: TGTGCCAGCAGTGAAGCGCGCGGCAATGGCTACACCTTC. This encodes CASSEARGNGYTF. The full variable domain, with the rest looked up from reference TRBV2 and TRBJ1-2, is EPEVTQTPSHQVTQMGQEVILRCVPISNHLYFYWYRQILGQKVEFLVSFYNNEISEKSEIFDDQFSVERPDGSNFTLKIRSTKLEDSAMYFCASSEARGNGYTFGSGTRLTVV.

This chain joins TRBV2 and TRBJ2-7; the D call may be TRBD1 or TRBD2 (5 bases each). From germline, CDR1 is SNHLY and CDR2 FYNNEI. The CDR3 length is 13 residues. Trimming shortened V by 5 bases and J by 2 bases, and 10 bases separated the two germline ends. CDR3 sequence reads: CASSRDPPYEQYF. CDR3 coding DNA: TGTGCCAGCAGTAGGGACCCTCCCTACGAGCAGTACTTC.

The genes are TRBV6-2 or TRBV6-3 and TRBJ1-6, with unresolved D. Trimming removed 2 bases from V and 6 bases from J, with 11 bases in between. This CDR3 is built from 15 residues. Germline V gives CDR1 MNHEY, CDR2 SVGEGT. The CDR3 sequence is CASSYGFRSNSPLHF. Here the CDR3 DNA reads TGTGCCAGCAGTTACGGGTTCCGGAGTAATTCACCCCTCCACTTT.

V is TRBV20-1 and J is TRBJ2-7; tentative D call: TRBD2 (6 bases). The germline gives CDR1 DFQATT, CDR2 SNEGSKA (reference sequence). Deletions cut 6 bases from V and 1 base from J, with 13 bases between. The CDR3 runs 13 residues. The CDR3 region is CSAEGMGSYEQYF. The DNA of the CDR3 is TGCAGTGCGGAGGGAATGGGTTCCTACGAGCAGTACTTC.

The CDR3 nucleotides are TGTGCCAGCAGCCAAGGAGGGGACACTGAAGCTTTCTTT. Translating it yields CASSQGGDTEAFF. The rearrangement joins TRBV3-1 to TRBJ1-1; D is perhaps TRBD1 (5 bases). V lost 1 base and J lost 3, with 6 bases in between. Per the germline V gene, CDR1 is LGHDT and CDR2 is YNNKEL (reference sequence). The CDR3 covers 13 residues.

CDR3 sequence (DNA): TGTGCCAGCAGCCGGGCGGGAGGGCCTGTAGAGACCCAGTACTTC. Its protein is CASSRAGGPVETQYF. The chain carries TRBV7-2 and TRBJ2-5; 9 nucleotides match TRBD2. The length of the CDR3 is 15 residues. Trimming removed 5 bases from V and 4 bases from J; junction bases left unmatched: 8. Germline CDR1 and CDR2: SGHTA and FQGNSA.

The chain carries TRBV7-6 and TRBJ2-2, with D perhaps matching TRBD1 (5 bases). This CDR3 spans 15 amino acids. The V end was cut by 0 bases, the J end by 9 bases, with 14 bases between. Germline V gene data show CDR1 as SGHVS and CDR2 as FNYEAQ. The DNA for the CDR3 is TGTGCCAGCAGCTTAGCGTTGACAGAAGTCCGGGAGCTGTTTTTT. Amino acids: CASSLALTEVRELFF.

The genes are TRBV29-1 and TRBJ1-1; no clear D. Germline assignment: CDR1 SQVTM and CDR2 ANQGSEA. The CDR3 contains 12 residues. The V gene lost 1 base and the J gene lost 7 bases, with 10 bases spanning the gap. The CDR3 here is CSVEGRVLEAFF. The CDR3 DNA sequence: TGCAGCGTTGAAGGGCGAGTTCTTGAAGCTTTCTTT.

The CDR3 DNA sequence: TGCGCCAGCAGGCCGGCCCTGGTCGGCGGGACCCAGTACTTC. It yields the protein CASRPALVGGTQYF. The chain combines TRBV4-1 with TRBJ2-5; D not certain. The V end was cut by 6 bases, the J end by 7 bases, with 18 bases between. The CDR3 has 14 amino acids. CDR1 and CDR2 (germline): MGHRA, YSYEKL.

This chain connects TRBV10-2 to TRBJ2-3; D is unresolved. CDR1 and CDR2 (germline): WSHSY, SAAADI. CDR3 size: 11 residues. V was pared by 8 bases and J by 2 bases, with 5 bases between. For the CDR3, the DNA is TGCGCCAGCGCCAACACAGATACGCAGTATTTT. This encodes CASANTDTQYF.

The J gene is TRBJ1-2, the V gene TRBV5-4; perhaps TRBD1 as D (6 bases). Germline CDR1 SGHNT, CDR2 YYREEE (reference sequence). Trimming shortened V by 4 bases and J by 4 bases, and 14 bases separated the two germline ends. The CDR3 contains 14 residues. The CDR3 loop is CASSVEGGGYGYTF. In DNA, the CDR3 is TGTGCCAGCAGCGTCGAGGGGGGAGGCTATGGCTACACCTTC. Together with reference TRBV5-4 and TRBJ1-2, the CDR3 gives the full variable domain: ETGVTQSPTHLIKTRGQQVTLRCSSQSGHNTVSWYQQALGQGPQFIFQYYREEENGRGNFPPRFSGLQFPNYSSELNVNALELDDSALYLCASSVEGGGYGYTFGSGTRLTVV.

The chain joins TRBV7-2 to TRBJ1-1, with 8 nucleotides matching TRBD1. In germline, CDR1 is SGHTA, CDR2 FQGNSA. This CDR3 comprises 13 residues. Losses at the gene ends were 0 bases for V and 6 bases for J; bases not matched to a gene: 0. The CDR3 here is CASSLAQGAEAFF. As DNA, the CDR3 is TGTGCCAGCAGCTTAGCACAGGGGGCTGAAGCTTTCTTT.

The chain uses TRBV6-2 or TRBV6-3 and TRBJ2-7; a weak D match, TRBD2 (5 bases). Germline V gene lookup returns CDR1 MNHEY and CDR2 SVGEGT. This CDR3 is built from 13 residues. With 7 bases removed from V and 2 bases from J, the gap between germline ends came to 12 bases. For the CDR3, the DNA is TGTGCCAGCAACGAGGGTTTCCCCTACGAGCAGTACTTC. Encoded protein: CASNEGFPYEQYF.

This clonotype was seen many times. The V and J genes are TRBV29-1 and TRBJ1-2, with D perhaps matching TRBD1 (5 bases). The length of the CDR3 is 11 residues. V lost 6 bases and J lost 2, with 7 bases in between. Per germline, CDR1 SQVTM and CDR2 ANQGSEA. CDR3 loop: CSVGDNYGYTF. CDR3 DNA: TGCAGCGTGGGGGACAACTATGGCTACACCTTC.

The chain uses TRBV30 and TRBJ1-2, with 7 positions matching TRBD1. Germline loops: CDR1 GTSNPN, CDR2 SVGIG (reference sequence). CDR3 length: 13 residues. Trimming took 4 bases from V and 13 from J; bases not matched to a gene: 15. CDR3 DNA: TGTGCCTGGACCACTTATACAGGGGAAACAAGCACCTTC. This encodes CAWTTYTGETSTF.

J is TRBJ1-1 and V is TRBV5-5; 7 bases are a match to TRBD1. The CDR3 runs to 15 residues. The ends lost 6 bases at V and 3 bases at J; junction bases unmatched: 11. The germline CDR1 and CDR2 sequences are SGHKS and YYEKEE (reference sequence). In DNA, the CDR3 is TGTGCCAGCAACTCCAGGGGGGGCTATTACACTGAAGCTTTCTTT. Translating it yields CASNSRGGYYTEAFF.

This sequence joins TRBV28 and TRBJ2-1; 12 bases map to TRBD2. The V segment lost 3 bases and the J segment 10 bases; nucleotides outside the gene matches: 7. Germline-derived CDR1 and CDR2 are MDHEN and SYDVKM. The CDR3 length is 15 residues. As DNA, the CDR3 is TGTGCCAGCAGTTTCGCACTAGCGGGAGGATACGAGCAGTTCTTC. Translated, it gives CASSFALAGGYEQFF.

This clonotype occurred a few times. The rearrangement uses TRBV6-2 or TRBV6-3 and TRBJ1-5; possible D gene TRBD1, 5 bases. In germline, CDR1 is MNHEY, CDR2 SVGEGT. This CDR3 is built from 16 residues. V dropped 0 bases and J dropped 3 bases, with 12 bases sitting between them. CDR3 DNA: TGTGCCAGCAGTTACTCCAGACAGTCCCTCAATCAGCCCCAGCATTTT. Its translation: CASSYSRQSLNQPQHF.

This clonotype was counted between two and nine times. The J gene is TRBJ2-2, the V gene TRBV3-1; D is undetermined. Germline lookup yields CDR1 LGHDT and CDR2 YNNKEL (reference sequence). CDR3 length equals 12 residues. V was clipped by 6 bases and J by 8 bases, with 10 bases between them. CDR3 nucleotides: TGTGCCAGCAGAATCACACCGGGGGAGCTGTTTTTT. This encodes CASRITPGELFF.